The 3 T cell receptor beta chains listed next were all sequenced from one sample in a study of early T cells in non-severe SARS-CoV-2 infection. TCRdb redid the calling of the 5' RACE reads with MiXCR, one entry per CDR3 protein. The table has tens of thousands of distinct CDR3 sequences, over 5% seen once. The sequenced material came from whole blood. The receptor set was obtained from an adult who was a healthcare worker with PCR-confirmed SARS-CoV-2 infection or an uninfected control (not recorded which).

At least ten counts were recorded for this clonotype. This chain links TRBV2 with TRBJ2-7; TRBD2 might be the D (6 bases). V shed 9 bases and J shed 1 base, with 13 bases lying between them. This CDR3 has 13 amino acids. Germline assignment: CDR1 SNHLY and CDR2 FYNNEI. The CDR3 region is CASETSPSYEQYF. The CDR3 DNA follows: TGTGCCAGTGAAACTAGCCCTTCCTACGAGCAGTACTTC.

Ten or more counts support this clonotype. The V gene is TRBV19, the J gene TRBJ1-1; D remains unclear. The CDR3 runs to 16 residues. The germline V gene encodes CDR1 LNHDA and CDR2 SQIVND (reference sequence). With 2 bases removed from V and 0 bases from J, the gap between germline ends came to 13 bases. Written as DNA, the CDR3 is TGTGCCAGTAGTATAATGGCAGGAAAAATGAACACTGAAGCTTTCTTT. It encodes CASSIMAGKMNTEAFF.

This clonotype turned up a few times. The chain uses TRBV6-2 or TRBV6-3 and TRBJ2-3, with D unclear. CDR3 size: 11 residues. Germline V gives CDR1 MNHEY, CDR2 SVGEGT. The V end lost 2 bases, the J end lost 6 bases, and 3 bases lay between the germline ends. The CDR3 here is CASSYGDTQYF. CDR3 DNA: TGTGCCAGCAGTTACGGGGATACGCAGTATTTT.